This T cell receptor beta chain was identified during a study of T cells in Graves' hyperthyroidism and ophthalmopathy (dated by TCRdb to the late 2010s). As for the study more broadly: Peripheral blood was sampled at the time of initial diagnosis, prior to any treatment. The paper reports TCR Vbeta CDR3 sequencing of fewer than 150 peripheral blood samples: around 41 ophthalmopathy, under 80 hyperthyroidism and approximately 17 progressor patients. Prospective prediction of ophthalmopathy was tested in an independent validation cohort consisting of roughly 19 hyperthyroidism patients and approximately 16 patients who later progressed to ophthalmopathy. In addition, the study compared T-cell repertoires in thyroid tissue and in blood from 6 or 7 Graves' hyperthyroidism patients. For training and testing, the 80 to 100 patients in the discovery cohort were randomly divided in a 7:3 ratio. A discovery cohort of roughly 100 patients, 43 with Graves' ophthalmopathy and fewer than 65 with stable Graves' hyperthyroidism, was used to find distinguishing TCR V-J signatures. After sampling, hyperthyroidism patients received methimazole starting at 30 mg daily, and ophthalmopathy patients received high-dose intravenous methylprednisolone. Summary of the overall study and its limitations: Sample size was not statistically predetermined, and blinding of investigators to group allocation was not performed. Blood samples also contained most of the expanded thyroid clonotypes (frequency above 0.001), which suggests that blood repertoires may reflect thyroid immune responses. In validation, progression to ophthalmopathy was predicted by the model with almost 71% sensitivity and around 76% specificity, a median of about 6.8 months before onset. In cross-validation, a model built on a 13 V-J signature told ophthalmopathy apart from stable hyperthyroidism with 87.88% sensitivity and around 84% specificity, and in testing the same model reached 80%/75%.

With respect to this clonotype: The antigen it binds to is not known. No qualities accompany the bases; no much larger clone lies one base away.

Deletion took 6 bases off V and 7 bases off J, with a span of 15 bases between the germline ends. From the cysteine up to the phenylalanine, the CDR3 has a length of 13 residues. Only CDR3 DNA remains: 39 bases, in frame from the first base. Stable Graves' hyperthyroidism was defined as the absence of progression to ophthalmopathy over 18 months of follow-up. Hyperthyroidism patients were newly diagnosed, had a disease duration of under 2 months, and were aged 18 to 65 years. Any patient with an uncontrolled infection, another autoimmune disease, pregnancy or lactation was excluded. Diagnoses were established on the basis of clinical symptoms, serum thyroxine and TRAb, thyroid ultrasound, and orbital computed tomography. PBMCs were isolated from 7.5 to 10 ml of fresh peripheral blood by Ficoll-Paque density gradient centrifugation. Total RNA was extracted with Trizol reagent, and quality was checked on an Agilent 2100 Bioanalyzer.

Amplification of TCR beta CDR3 regions was carried out from RNA transcripts. A first-round RT-PCR of the TCR CDR3 used the HTBI primer set with the Qiagen OneStep RT-PCR kit. The libraries were constructed in a second round of multiplex PCR and then size-selected and purified. Sequencing of the libraries was done on an Illumina HiSeq2000 using paired-end 100 bp reads. The authors' pipeline ran thus. SOAPnuke was used to process the raw data, removing reads that contained adapters or uncalled bases, had a mean Phred below 15, or lacked an exact match to the constant primer or identifier. High-quality paired reads were merged with COPE v1.2.5, and unique nucleotide sequences were defined as clonotypes. MiTCR v1.1 was used to align the clonotypes against IMGT TRBV, TRBD and TRBJ reference segments. Analysis was restricted to V-J combinations with a frequency above 0.0001, which covered over 98% of repertoires. The TCS score was defined as the ratio of F50 (clonal expansion) to E x V (chaos), calculated using BLOSUM62-based TCRdist between CDR3 peptides within each V-J. Welch's t-statistics and random forest reduced 500 to 650 V-J features to 10 to 15, which were used in a naive Bayes classifier (R e1071). TCRdb redid the processing of the public reads, applying fastp at Q25 and MiXCR, and retained in-frame beta chains. Each CDR3 protein appears once, grouped with its most common genes and DNA. The V and J calls reflect TCRdb's pipeline rather than the authors' work. The sample table lists some 720,000 distinct CDR3 sequences, over 15% of them with a count of one. Approximately 8.4% of the sample comes from the top ten.

In this chain, TRBV12-3 or TRBV12-4 is recombined with TRBJ1-1, with TRBD1 tentatively as D gene (6 bases match). Sequencing used blood. The origin of this receptor is a man between 18 and 29 years old with Graves' hyperthyroidism. The CDR3 corresponds to CASSTRGLLEAFF. The nucleotide sequence is given as TGTGCCAGCAGCACCAGGGGCCTCCTTGAAGCTTTCTTT.